This TCR beta chain was sequenced during a study of identifying expanded T cells in peripheral blood. Study findings and constraints: Variance in clone template counts between approximately two-week samples significantly increased with total template count across all healthy donors. Technical replicates showed 0.9 to 1.5 changed clones; approximately two weeks 15 to 20; four weeks 19.

Turning to this clone: No antigen is known for it.

Libraries were prepared by immunoSEQ multiplex PCR; TCRdb keeps only in-frame clonotypes and omits some of them. The table has about 52,000 clones, 82% seen once. During the collection period, no donor immune events like infections were recorded. Sequencing used blood. This sequence originates from a person aged 18 to 69 in good health.

The CDR3 reads CASSRREYLNTEAFF. For the CDR3, the DNA is TGTGCCAGCAGCCGCAGGGAGTATCTGAACACTGAAGCTTTCTTT. V and J are TRBV5-6 and TRBJ1-1, with a possible D match to TRBD1 (5 bases). The CDR3 totals 15 residues. Germline values: CDR1 SGHDT, CDR2 YYEEEE. The V gene lost 4 bases and the J gene lost 0 bases, with 13 bases spanning the gap.